This entry describes one T cell receptor beta chain. Its antigen is not known. Clones were read by immunoSEQ multiplex PCR, and TCRdb kept only the in-frame ones, dropping some. The sample lists tens of thousands of clones; about 92% were seen once. CDR1 is SEHNR and CDR2 is FQNEAQ in the germline V gene (reference sequence). The CDR3 is 12 residues long. Trimming took 5 bases from V and 9 from J; bases not matched to a gene: 6. These data come from a study of OX40 agonist ivuxolimab in advanced cancers. Study at large: The patients received agonistic anti-OX40 (CD134) antibody ivuxolimab. Three dose-escalation patients had partial responses: one with hepatocellular carcinoma and two with cutaneous melanoma. Melanoma, hepatocellular carcinoma, head and neck or renal cell cancer occurred in dose-escalation patients. Study observations and caveats: Clonal expansion among partial responders at 0.1-3.0 mg/kg ranked near the lowest.

V usage is TRBV7-9 and J usage is TRBJ1-1; TRBD1 matches 7 bases. The specimen comprised CD4+ or CD8+ T cells sorted from blood, sampled in a trial of the OX40 agonist ivuxolimab. The clonotype comes from an adult with an advanced solid tumor such as melanoma, head and neck, liver or kidney cancer. The CDR3 region is CASSLRDSQAFF. For the CDR3, the DNA is TGTGCCAGCAGCCTACGGGACAGCCAAGCTTTCTTT.